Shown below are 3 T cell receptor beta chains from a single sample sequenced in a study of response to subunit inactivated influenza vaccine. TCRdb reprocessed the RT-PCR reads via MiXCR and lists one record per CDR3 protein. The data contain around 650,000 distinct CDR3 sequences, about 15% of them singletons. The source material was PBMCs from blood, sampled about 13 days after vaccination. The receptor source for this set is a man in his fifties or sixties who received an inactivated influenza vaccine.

The CDR3 DNA reads as TGCGCCAGCAGCCCCCGGGACAGGGTCGAATCCTACGAGCAGTACTTC. Translation gives CASSPRDRVESYEQYF. This chain links TRBV4-1 with TRBJ2-7; 9 nucleotides align to TRBD1. V shed 4 bases, J shed 1 base, and the junction held 8 bases outside the gene matches. Germline assignment: CDR1 MGHRA and CDR2 YSYEKL. There are 16 residues in the CDR3.

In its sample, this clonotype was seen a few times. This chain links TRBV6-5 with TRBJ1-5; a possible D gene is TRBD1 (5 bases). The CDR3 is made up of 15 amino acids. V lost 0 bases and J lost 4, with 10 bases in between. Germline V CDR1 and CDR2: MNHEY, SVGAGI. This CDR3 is CASSYSGQQNQPQHF. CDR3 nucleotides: TGTGCCAGCAGTTACTCGGGGCAGCAAAATCAGCCCCAGCATTTT.

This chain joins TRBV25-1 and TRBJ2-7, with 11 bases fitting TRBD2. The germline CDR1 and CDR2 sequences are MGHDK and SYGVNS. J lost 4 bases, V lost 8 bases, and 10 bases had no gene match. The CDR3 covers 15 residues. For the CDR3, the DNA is TGTGCCAGCGAGCCAACTAGCGGGAGATGGTACGAGCAGTACTTC. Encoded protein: CASEPTSGRWYEQYF.